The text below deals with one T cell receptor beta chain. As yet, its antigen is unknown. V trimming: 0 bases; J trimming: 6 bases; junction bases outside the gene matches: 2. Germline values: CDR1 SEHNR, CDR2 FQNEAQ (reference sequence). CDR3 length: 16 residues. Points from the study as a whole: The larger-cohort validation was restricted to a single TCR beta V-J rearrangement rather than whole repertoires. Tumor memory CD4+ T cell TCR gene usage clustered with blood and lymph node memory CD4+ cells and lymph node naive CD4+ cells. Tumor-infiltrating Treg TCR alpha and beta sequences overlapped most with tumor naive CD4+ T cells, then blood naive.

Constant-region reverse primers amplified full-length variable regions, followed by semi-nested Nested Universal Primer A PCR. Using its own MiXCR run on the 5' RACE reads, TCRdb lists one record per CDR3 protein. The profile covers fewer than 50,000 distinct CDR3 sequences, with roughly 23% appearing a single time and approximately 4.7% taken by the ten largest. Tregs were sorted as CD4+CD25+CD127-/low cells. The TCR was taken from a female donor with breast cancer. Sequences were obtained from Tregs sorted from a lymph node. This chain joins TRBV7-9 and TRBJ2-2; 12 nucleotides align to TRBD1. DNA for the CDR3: TGTGCCAGCAGCTTAGCCGGGACAGGGGGCTCCGGGGAGCTGTTTTTT. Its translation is CASSLAGTGGSGELFF. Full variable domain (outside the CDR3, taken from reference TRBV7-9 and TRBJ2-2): DTGVSQNPRHKITKRGQNVTFRCDPISEHNRLYWYRQTLGQGPEFLTYFQNEAQLEKSRLLSDRFSAERPKGSFSTLEIQRTEQGDSAMYLCASSLAGTGGSGELFFGEGSRLTVL.